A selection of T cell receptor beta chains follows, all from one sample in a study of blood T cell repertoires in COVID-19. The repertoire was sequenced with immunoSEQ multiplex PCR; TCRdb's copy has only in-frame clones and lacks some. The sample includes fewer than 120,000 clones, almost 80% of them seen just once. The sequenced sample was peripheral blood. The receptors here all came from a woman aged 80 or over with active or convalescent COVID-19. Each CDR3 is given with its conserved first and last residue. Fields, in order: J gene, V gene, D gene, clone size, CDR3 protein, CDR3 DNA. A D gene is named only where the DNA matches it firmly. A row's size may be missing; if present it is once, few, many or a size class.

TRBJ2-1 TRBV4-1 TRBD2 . CASSQVSGGRNEQFF TGCGCCAGCAGCCAAGTTAGCGGGGGTAGGAATGAGCAGTTCTTC
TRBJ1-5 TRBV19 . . CASSSQGNNQPQHF TGTGCCAGTAGTTCCCAGGGAAACAATCAGCCCCAGCATTTT
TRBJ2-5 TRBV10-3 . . CATTIGSSGTQYF TGTGCCACCACCATCGGTAGCTCCGGGACCCAGTACTTC
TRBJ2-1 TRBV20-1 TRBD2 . CSASTAGAYNEQFF TGCAGTGCTAGTACAGCGGGAGCCTACAATGAGCAGTTCTTC
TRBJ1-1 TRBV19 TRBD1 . CASSMRDRSTEAFF TGTGCCAGTAGTATGCGGGACAGAAGCACTGAAGCTTTCTTT
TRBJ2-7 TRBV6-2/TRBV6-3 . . CASSSHRVLSYEQYF TGTGCCAGCAGTTCACACCGGGTCCTATCCTACGAGCAGTACTTC
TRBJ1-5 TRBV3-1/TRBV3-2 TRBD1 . CASSLQGAGQPQHF TGTGCCAGCAGCCTACAGGGGGCAGGCCAGCCCCAGCATTTT
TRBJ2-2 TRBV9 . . CASSVLATNTGELFF TGTGCCAGCAGCGTACTAGCCACGAACACCGGGGAGCTGTTTTTT
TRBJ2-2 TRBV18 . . CASSPEQVANTGELFF TGTGCCAGCTCACCAGAACAGGTCGCGAACACCGGGGAGCTGTTTTTT
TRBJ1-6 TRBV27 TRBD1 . CASSTDRGNNSPLHF TGTGCCAGCAGTACAGACAGGGGGAATAATTCACCCCTCCACTTT
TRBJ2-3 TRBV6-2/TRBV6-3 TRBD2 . CASSYVASGSTDTQYF TGTGCCAGCAGTTACGTCGCTAGCGGGAGCACAGATACGCAGTATTTT
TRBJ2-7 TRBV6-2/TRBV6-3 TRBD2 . CASSYVPGGYEQYF TGTGCCAGCAGTTACGTGCCGGGGGGTTACGAGCAGTACTTC
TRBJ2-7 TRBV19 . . CASSFASSYEQYF TGTGCCAGTAGTTTTGCGAGCTCCTACGAGCAGTACTTC
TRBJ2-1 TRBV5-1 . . CASSLRSGGNEQFF TGCGCCAGCAGCTTGAGGTCGGGCGGGAATGAGCAGTTCTTC
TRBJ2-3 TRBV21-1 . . CASSRLVHGTDTQYF TGTGCCAGCAGTCGACTAGTCCACGGGACAGATACGCAGTATTTT
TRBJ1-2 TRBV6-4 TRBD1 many CASSPQGLGGYTF TGTGCCAGCAGTCCACAGGGGCTGGGTGGCTACACCTTC
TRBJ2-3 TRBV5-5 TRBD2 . CASSLGTSDWGDTQYF TGTGCCAGCAGCTTGGGGACTAGCGATTGGGGAGATACGCAGTATTTT
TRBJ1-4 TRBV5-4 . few CASSSGVTNEKLFF TGTGCCAGCAGTTCGGGAGTTACTAATGAAAAACTGTTTTTT
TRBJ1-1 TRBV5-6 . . CASSPPGGALSAFF TGTGCCAGCAGCCCCCCGGGTGGGGCCTTGTCCGCTTTCTTT
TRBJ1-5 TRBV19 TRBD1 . CASATGYNQPQHF TGTGCCAGTGCGACAGGGTACAATCAGCCCCAGCATTTT
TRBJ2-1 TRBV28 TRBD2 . CASRNRAPGTRGYNEQFF TGTGCCAGCAGGAACCGGGCCCCCGGGACTAGGGGGTACAATGAGCAGTTCTTC
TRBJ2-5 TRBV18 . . CASSSRRLVQETQYF TGTGCCAGCTCATCAAGGAGGCTAGTCCAAGAGACCCAGTACTTC
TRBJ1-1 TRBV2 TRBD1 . CASRGQGGTEAFF TGTGCCAGCAGGGGACAGGGCGGCACTGAAGCTTTCTTT
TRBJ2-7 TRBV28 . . CASSLSNTGEQYF TGTGCCAGCAGTTTGTCTAACACCGGGGAGCAGTACTTC
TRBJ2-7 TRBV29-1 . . CSVVSRGGGEQYF TGCAGCGTTGTGAGCCGGGGAGGGGGCGAGCAGTACTTC
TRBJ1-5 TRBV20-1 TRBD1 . CSASTGEYQPQHF TGCAGTGCTAGTACAGGGGAATATCAGCCCCAGCATTTT
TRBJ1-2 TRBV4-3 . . CASSHPGSEGYGYTF TGCGCCAGCAGCCACCCAGGAAGTGAAGGCTATGGCTACACCTTC
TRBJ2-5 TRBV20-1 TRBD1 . CSVGGLETQYF TGCAGTGTAGGGGGCCTGGAGACCCAGTACTTC
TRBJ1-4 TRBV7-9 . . CASRATEAANEKLFF TGTGCCAGCAGAGCGACAGAGGCAGCTAATGAAAAACTGTTTTTT
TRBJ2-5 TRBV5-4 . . CASSSLFETQYF TGTGCCAGCAGCTCCCTATTTGAGACCCAGTACTTC
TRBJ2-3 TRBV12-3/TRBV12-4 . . CASSVSSTDTQYF TGTGCCAGCAGTGTGTCTAGCACAGATACGCAGTATTTT
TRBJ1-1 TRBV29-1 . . CSACNMNTEAFF TGCAGCGCTTGTAATATGAACACTGAAGCTTTCTTT
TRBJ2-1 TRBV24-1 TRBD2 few CATSSSGGGNNEQFF TGTGCCACCAGTAGCTCGGGCGGGGGGAACAATGAGCAGTTCTTC
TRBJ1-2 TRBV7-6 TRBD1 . CASSPGDSYYGYTF TGTGCCAGCAGCCCCGGGGACAGCTACTATGGCTACACCTTC
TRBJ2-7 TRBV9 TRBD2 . CASSVSAGAAYEQYF TGTGCCAGCAGCGTTTCTGCGGGAGCCGCCTACGAGCAGTACTTC
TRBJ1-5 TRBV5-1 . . CASSLWGDSNQPQHF TGCGCCAGCAGCTTGTGGGGAGATAGCAATCAGCCCCAGCATTTT
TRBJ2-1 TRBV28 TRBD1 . CASSSYRGLNEQFF TGTGCCAGCAGTTCTTACAGGGGTTTGAATGAGCAGTTCTTC
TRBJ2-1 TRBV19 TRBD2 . CASSTGTSGRAGQFF TGTGCCAGTAGTACGGGGACTAGCGGGAGGGCGGGGCAGTTCTTC
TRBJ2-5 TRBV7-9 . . CASSLARLHMETQYF TGTGCCAGCAGCTTAGCGCGACTCCATATGGAGACCCAGTACTTC
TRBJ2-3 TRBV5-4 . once CASSFPSGGGDTQYF TGTGCCAGCAGCTTCCCTAGCGGAGGGGGAGATACGCAGTATTTT
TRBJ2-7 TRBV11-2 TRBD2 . CASSRIVSPGLRTYEQYF TGTGCCAGCAGCCGTATCGTATCTCCGGGACTAAGGACTTACGAGCAGTACTTC
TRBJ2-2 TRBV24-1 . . CATSATRGSGELFF TGTGCCACCAGTGCGACGAGGGGGTCCGGGGAGCTGTTTTTT
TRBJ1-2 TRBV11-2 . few CASSKSRELLYGYTF TGTGCCAGCAGTAAATCCCGAGAATTACTGTATGGCTACACCTTC
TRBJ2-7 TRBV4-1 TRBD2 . CASSRGAGGYEQYF TGCGCCAGCAGCCGTGGAGCGGGAGGCTACGAGCAGTACTTC
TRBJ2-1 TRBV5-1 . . CARRGALEGALVNEQFF TGCGCCCGCAGGGGGGCGTTGGAGGGGGCGTTAGTCAATGAGCAGTTCTTC
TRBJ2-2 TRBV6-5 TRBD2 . CASSLTSATGELFF TGTGCCAGCAGTTTGACTAGCGCTACCGGGGAGCTGTTTTTT
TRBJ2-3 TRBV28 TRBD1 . CASTDWDRGVDTQYF TGTGCCAGCACGGATTGGGACAGGGGTGTAGATACGCAGTATTTT
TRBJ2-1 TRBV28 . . CASTPWATAYNEQFF TGTGCCAGCACCCCTTGGGCTACCGCCTACAATGAGCAGTTCTTC
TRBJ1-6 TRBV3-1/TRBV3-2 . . CASSQGRVDSPLHF TGTGCCAGCAGCCAAGGCAGGGTTGATTCACCCCTCCACTTT
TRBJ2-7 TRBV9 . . CASSERARDPSYEQYF TGTGCCAGCAGCGAGAGGGCCCGGGATCCTTCCTACGAGCAGTACTTC
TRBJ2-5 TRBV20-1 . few CSPRKQETQYF TGCAGCCCGAGGAAACAAGAGACCCAGTACTTC
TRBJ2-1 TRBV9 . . CASSVLFASNEQFF TGTGCCAGCAGCGTCCTATTCGCTAGCAATGAGCAGTTCTTC
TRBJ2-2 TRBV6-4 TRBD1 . CASSNRYTGGSTGELFF TGTGCCAGCAGTAACCGTTACACAGGGGGAAGCACCGGGGAGCTGTTTTTT
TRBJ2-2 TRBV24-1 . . CATSDSFRTGELFF TGTGCCACCAGTGATAGTTTCCGGACCGGGGAGCTGTTTTTT
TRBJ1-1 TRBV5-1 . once CASSFGGATEAFF TGCGCCAGCAGCTTTGGGGGGGCGACTGAAGCTTTCTTT
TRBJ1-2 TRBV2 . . CASAGEVRGRYTF TGTGCCAGTGCGGGGGAGGTACGAGGTCGCTACACCTTC
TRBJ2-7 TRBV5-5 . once CASSSSGLFPYEQYF TGTGCCAGCAGCTCCTCGGGGTTATTTCCCTACGAGCAGTACTTC